This TCR beta chain was retrieved from a study of blood T cells in healthy people across ages. The study's findings and limits: Naive and antigen-experienced cells could not be conclusively compared, given unsorted PBMCs.

In regard to this clonotype: The antigen is unknown.

Then a second PCR, running about 6 to 12 cycles, was carried out with a sample-barcoded 5' primer and a J-beta primer mix. TCRdb independently ran MiXCR on the 5' RACE reads; one entry per CDR3 protein. The sample shows some 880,000 distinct CDR3 sequences, 30% to 45% of them seen only once. There are 12 residues in the CDR3. The V gene's germline CDR1 is SEHNR and CDR2 FQNEAQ (reference sequence). After removal of 4 bases from V and 11 bases from J, the junction contained 8 bases not matched to a gene. The V and J genes are TRBV7-9 and TRBJ2-7; 7 bases fit TRBD1. The sequenced material came from blood. The clonotype comes from a young man in good health. The CDR3 protein is CASSSSQGVKYF. CDR3 DNA sequence: TGTGCCAGCAGCTCGTCTCAGGGGGTGAAGTACTTC.